This T cell receptor beta chain appears in the sequencing data of a study of T cell clones after liver transplantation (dated by TCRdb to about 2019). About the study as a whole: The samples were obtained from ITN030ST, a randomized trial that attempted immunosuppression withdrawal within 2 years after liver transplantation. Donor-reactive T cell clones were identified by TCRbeta sequencing after a pre-transplant mixed lymphocyte reaction and then tracked in post-transplant blood. As an antigen-independent comparator for the donor-reactive sequences, third party-reactive TCRbeta sequences from pre-transplant MLRs were identified as well. Of the eight recipients, a few were HCV-positive, while the remaining recipients had been transplanted for non-autoimmune, non-viral indications. The subjects received no induction therapy and were kept on standard immunosuppression until randomization at 12-24 months post-transplant. Tolerance was defined as complete withdrawal of immunosuppression for at least one year without a rise in liver enzymes beyond twice the upper limit of normal. Blood samples were taken pre-transplant, pre-randomization before withdrawal, and post-randomization after full withdrawal or failed withdrawal. Of the 8 liver transplant recipients making up the studied cohort, 3 were classified as tolerant and 5 as non-tolerant. Paper-wide results and their limitations: Donor-reactive sequences decreased more than third party-reactive sequences, which suggests partial antigen-specific deletion that was not related to withdrawal success. Once repertoire turnover was taken into account, donor-reactive detection showed a significant reduction for CD4 in 7 of 8 subjects and for CD8 in 8 of 8. Low numbers of available donor cells limited the measurable donor-reactive repertoire in a couple of subjects. Conclusions were preliminary, limited by small, heterogeneous patient numbers and non-standardized post-transplant time points. Because no allograft tissue specimens were available, donor-reactive T cells may have migrated into the graft instead of being deleted. In 5 of 8 subjects, circulating donor-reactive CD4 TCRbeta sequences decreased significantly after transplant, regardless of tolerance or HCV status.

Interpreted using the paper, the time point label stands for: pre-transplant. Thawed unstimulated PBMCs were stained for CD3, CD4 and CD8 and FACS-sorted into CD3+CD4+ and CD3+CD8+ populations. All 8 studied subjects were randomized to immunosuppression withdrawal. Genomic DNA was isolated with the Qiagen DNeasy Blood and Tissue Kit. With regard to this clone: The antigen it binds to is not known. Base qualities are missing; no much larger clone stands one base away.

High-throughput TCRbeta CDR3 sequencing of frozen genomic DNA was performed by immunoSEQ, including PCR amplification, mapping, bias correction and internal controls. Turning to the authors' computational methods: Only productive rearrangements were retained, with each unique TCRbeta sequence defined by its CDR3 nucleotide sequence together with its V and J gene. For classification of a sequence as donor-reactive, at least 5-fold expansion in CFSE-low cells relative to unstimulated pre-transplant cells and a frequency of at least 0.01% were required. Per-subject minimum frequency thresholds, based on the lowest-template unstimulated sample, ensured at least 90% detection power. Repertoire turnover was measured by Jensen-Shannon divergence between the top 1000 TCRbeta sequences post- and pre-transplant. Changes in detection of donor-reactive sequences were tested with two-sided Fisher's exact tests. TCRdb's version of the immuneACCESS table is confined to in-frame rearrangements and falls short of the full clone set. An unresolved V gene accounts for under half of the shortfall where checked; the remainder is of unknown origin. V, J and clone size reflect that table, while D and trimming were determined from the DNA. Recorded for this sample are around 60,000 clones; 60% to 80% of them occurred a single time. The top ten hold 15% of the sample.

This clonotype was sampled from a human donor who received a liver transplant. This material consisted of CD4+ T cells from blood, taken before liver transplant.

The CDR3 region reads CASSQGPGVVNEQYF. The DNA is as follows: TGTGCCAGCAGCCAGGGGCCAGGGGTGGTCAACGAGCAGTACTTC. The rearranged segments are TRBV5-5 and TRBJ2-7; a tentative D match to TRBD1 spans 6 bases. V and J are truncated by 4 bases and 5 bases respectively, leaving an intervening sequence of 19 bases. Including the terminal cysteine and phenylalanine, the CDR3 comprises 15 residues. CDR3 DNA only is kept here, 45 bases in frame from base 1. The germline V gene (reference sequence) sets CDR1 to SGHKS and CDR2 to YYEKEE.